Shown below are 26 T cell receptor beta chains from a single sample sequenced in a study of blood T cells in healthy people across ages. The use of a sample-barcoded 5' primer and a J-beta primer mix characterized a second PCR of roughly 6 to 12 cycles. TCRdb passed the 5' RACE reads through MiXCR, listing each CDR3 protein once. The sample records hundreds of thousands of distinct CDR3 sequences, nearly 25% being singletons. This sample also belongs to another study, concerning T cells of mothers and their children.

The source material was blood. These receptors were taken from a boy between 10 and 17 years old in good health.

The chain has TRBV2 and TRBJ1-5, with D perhaps TRBD1 (6 bases). V dropped 8 bases and J dropped 5 bases, with 19 bases sitting between them. The CDR3 runs 15 residues. Germline V CDR1 and CDR2: SNHLY, FYNNEI. CDR3 nucleotide sequence: TGTGCCAGCCTCCAGGGGACTGGGGTCGATCAGCCCCAGCATTTT. This translates into CASLQGTGVDQPQHF.

Only a few counts were recorded for this clonotype. The V gene is TRBV20-1, the J gene TRBJ2-1; D call uncertain. V lost 5 bases, J lost 10 bases, and 15 bases lay in between. Germline V CDR1 and CDR2: DFQATT, SNEGSKA (reference sequence). The CDR3 extends over 12 amino acids. CDR3 protein: CSADPQGREQFF. The DNA of the CDR3 is TGCAGTGCTGACCCCCAAGGAAGGGAGCAGTTCTTC.

This clonotype was seen more than once but under ten times. The chain has TRBV7-6 and TRBJ2-3, with D unclear. The germline V and J ends were trimmed by 5 bases and 6 bases, with 12 bases remaining between them. Germline lookup yields CDR1 SGHVS and CDR2 FNYEAQ. CDR3 length: 13 amino acids. The CDR3 here is CASSPTRSDTQYF. The CDR3, as DNA: TGTGCCAGCAGCCCAACTCGTTCGGATACGCAGTATTTT.

V and J are TRBV5-1 and TRBJ2-5; D gene unclear. The CDR3 sequence is 14 residues long. V was pared by 0 bases and J by 4 bases, with 10 bases between. Germline V gene data show CDR1 as SGHRS and CDR2 as YFSETQ. CDR3 loop: CASSLEQRLETQYF. CDR3 coding DNA: TGCGCCAGCAGCTTGGAACAGCGACTAGAGACCCAGTACTTC.

The rearrangement links TRBV3-1 to TRBJ1-1; D gene unclear. The germline gives CDR1 LGHDT, CDR2 YNNKEL (reference sequence). Trimming took off 4 bases at V and 11 bases at J, with 17 bases between the two ends. The CDR3 length is 13 residues. The chain's CDR3 is CASSLPGGRDAFF. CDR3 nucleotides: TGTGCCAGCAGCCTACCCGGAGGGCGAGACGCTTTCTTT.

V usage is TRBV4-3 and J usage is TRBJ2-5, with a tentative D call TRBD2 (5 bases). The end of the DNA aligns better with TRBJ2-1, so the J call may be wrong. CDR1 and CDR2 (germline): LGHNA, YSLEER. The CDR3 spans 17 residues. The CDR3 is CASSQETVLLGYNEQFF. For the CDR3, the DNA is TGCGCCAGCAGCCAAGAGACTGTCCTACTAGGTTACAATGAGCAGTTCTTC.

This clonotype was seen a handful of times. The J gene is TRBJ2-5, the V gene TRBV25-1; D unclear. The better agreement between TRBJ2-1 and the DNA end casts doubt on the J call. There are 12 residues in the CDR3. Germline values: CDR1 MGHDK, CDR2 SYGVNS. CDR3 loop: CASSDGYNEQFF. The CDR3 DNA sequence: TGTGCCAGCAGTGACGGGTACAATGAGCAGTTCTTC.

V gene TRBV20-1 combines with J gene TRBJ2-1; D uncertain. CDR1 is DFQATT, CDR2 SNEGSKA, per germline (reference sequence). The V and J ends lost 6 bases and 9 bases respectively, with 12 bases between them. This CDR3 spans 11 amino acids. CDR3 sequence reads: CSAPHGVEQFF. Here the CDR3 DNA reads TGCAGTGCCCCCCACGGCGTTGAGCAGTTCTTC.

This clonotype was seen at least ten times. This chain links TRBV29-1 with TRBJ2-7; 9 bases line up with TRBD1. J lost 2 bases, V lost 1 base, and 3 bases had no gene match. Germline CDR1 reads SQVTM; CDR2 reads ANQGSEA. CDR3 length: 14 residues. As DNA, the CDR3 is TGCAGCGTTGAAGTGACAGGGGGGACCTACGAGCAGTACTTC. Translation gives CSVEVTGGTYEQYF.

This chain joins TRBV5-1 and TRBJ1-3; tentatively, D is TRBD1 (6 bases). Germline V gene sequence: CDR1 SGHRS, CDR2 YFSETQ. This CDR3 contains 15 residues. Deletions cut 0 bases from V and 4 bases from J, with 11 bases between. This CDR3 is CASSLEGVGGNTIYF. The CDR3 DNA reads as TGCGCCAGCAGCTTGGAGGGGGTTGGCGGAAACACCATATATTTT.

In nucleotides, the CDR3 is TGTGCCAGCAGCTCCACTAGCGGGAGGGGGGGCTCCTACGAGCAGTACTTC. This sequence encodes CASSSTSGRGGSYEQYF. This chain joins TRBV7-2 and TRBJ2-5; 13 bases are a match to TRBD2. The J call is uncertain, as TRBJ2-7 better fits the DNA end. Looked up from germline, CDR1 is SGHTA and CDR2 is FQGNSA. The CDR3 covers 17 residues.

The chain carries TRBV12-3 or TRBV12-4 and TRBJ2-5; possible D gene TRBD1, 6 bases. With the DNA end fitting TRBJ2-1 better, the J assignment may be wrong. This CDR3 is built from 16 residues. The DNA of the CDR3 is TGTGCCAGCAGCCTGCGATCAGGGGAAAGGCTCTATGAGCAGTTCTTC. Translation: CASSLRSGERLYEQFF.

This clonotype was picked up one time. The chain couples TRBV7-9 to TRBJ1-2, with a weak D call TRBD1 (6 bases). This CDR3 has 13 residues. Germline V CDR1 and CDR2: SEHNR, FQNEAQ (reference sequence). V was clipped by 5 bases and J by 8 bases, with 15 bases between them. CDR3 loop: CASSGWDNLGYTF. The CDR3 nucleotides read TGTGCCAGCAGCGGGTGGGACAATCTGGGCTACACCTTC.

The V call is TRBV14, the J call TRBJ2-7; D is undetermined. V lost 3 bases and J 6 bases, leaving 12 bases between the germline ends. Germline assignment: CDR1 SGHDN and CDR2 FVKESK. The CDR3 runs 13 residues. The CDR3 sequence: CASSHSVGFEQYF. Written as DNA, the CDR3 is TGTGCCAGCAGCCATTCCGTAGGGTTCGAGCAGTACTTC. The whole variable domain, remainder taken from reference TRBV14 and TRBJ2-7, is EAGVTQFPSHSVIEKGQTVTLRCDPISGHDNLYWYRRVMGKEIKFLLHFVKESKQDESGMPNNRFLAERTGGTYSTLKVQPAELEDSGVYFCASSHSVGFEQYFGPGTRLTVT.

This chain joins TRBV10-3 and TRBJ2-3; 8 bases fit TRBD2. After removal of 8 bases from V and 6 bases from J, the junction contained 4 bases not matched to a gene. CDR3 length: 12 residues. Germline CDR1 is ENHRY and CDR2 is SYGVKD. CDR3 amino acids: CAIGGRSDTQYF. The DNA of the CDR3 is TGTGCCATCGGCGGGAGGTCCGATACGCAGTATTTT.

The chain has TRBV7-2 and TRBJ1-2, with 8 nucleotides matching TRBD1. CDR1 and CDR2 from the germline V gene are SGHTA and FQGNSA. The CDR3 is 15 amino acids. V lost 5 bases to trimming and J lost 0 bases; unmatched junction nucleotides: 5. In DNA, the CDR3 is TGTGCCAGCAGCGGACAGGGCGGGCCTAACTATGGCTACACCTTC. It encodes CASSGQGGPNYGYTF.

This clonotype was detected many times. The J gene is TRBJ2-5, the V gene TRBV12-3 or TRBV12-4; 8 bases map to TRBD2. The CDR3 consists of 17 residues. V lost 0 bases, J lost 4 bases, and 10 bases stayed unmatched. The CDR3 nucleotides are TGTGCCAGCAGTTTAGCGCTGGCGGGGGGAACGAGAGAGACCCAGTACTTC. Residues: CASSLALAGGTRETQYF.

The chain couples TRBV7-6 to TRBJ1-3, with D possibly being TRBD1 (6 bases). Trimming took 5 bases from V and 4 from J, leaving 12 bases between them. This CDR3 region has 14 residues. Germline V gene sequence: CDR1 SGHVS, CDR2 FNYEAQ. The CDR3 coding sequence is TGTGCCAGCAGCAGCGGACAGATCGGAAACACCATATATTTT. It specifies CASSSGQIGNTIYF.

This clonotype has more than one count but fewer than ten. The V call is TRBV7-2, the J call TRBJ2-5; 9 positions agree with TRBD2. CDR3 length equals 17 residues. J lost 5 bases, V lost 3 bases, and 13 bases had no gene match. Per the germline V gene, CDR1 is SGHTA and CDR2 is FQGNSA. Here the CDR3 DNA reads TGTGCCAGCAGCTTGATGACTAGCGGCCTCCGATGGGAGACCCAGTACTTC. Protein: CASSLMTSGLRWETQYF.

This clonotype appeared a few times. V usage is TRBV7-2 and J usage is TRBJ1-6; D is possibly TRBD1 (5 bases). The CDR3 covers 13 residues. Germline V CDR1 and CDR2: SGHTA, FQGNSA. Between the trimmed V and J ends, which lost 1 base and 11 bases, there was a span of 9 bases. The CDR3 loop is CASSLDKGTPLHF. CDR3 sequence (DNA): TGTGCCAGCAGCTTAGACAAGGGGACACCCCTCCACTTT. Based on the CDR3 plus reference TRBV7-2 and TRBJ1-6, the full variable domain is GAGVSQSPSNKVTEKGKDVELRCDPISGHTALYWYRQSLGQGLEFLIYFQGNSAPDKSGLPSDRFSAERTGGSVSTLTIQRTQQEDSAVYLCASSLDKGTPLHFGNGTRLTVT.

This chain uses TRBV19 with TRBJ1-1; TRBD1 agrees at 10 bases. The germline CDR1 and CDR2 sequences are LNHDA and SQIVND (reference sequence). The CDR3 has 13 residues. V lost 7 bases, J lost 8 bases, and 7 bases stayed unmatched. The CDR3 sequence is CASKGTGATEAFF. In nucleotides, the CDR3 is TGTGCCAGTAAGGGGACAGGGGCGACGGAAGCTTTCTTT.

V is TRBV25-1 and J is TRBJ2-5; 14 nucleotides align to TRBD2. V dropped 4 bases and J dropped 7; count of bases not matched to a gene: 11. CDR1 and CDR2 (germline): MGHDK, SYGVNS. The CDR3 has 17 residues. Here the CDR3 DNA reads TGTGCCAGCAGTGCCGGGACTAGCGGGGGTAATGGGGGGACCCAGTACTTC. This codes for CASSAGTSGGNGGTQYF.

This clonotype appeared a few times. The CDR3 sequence is CASSLGGGGFF. CDR3 sequence (DNA): TGTGCCAGCAGCTTAGGGGGGGGAGGGTTCTTC. The rearrangement uses TRBV11-2 and TRBJ2-1; 7 bases line up with TRBD2. The trim removed 1 base at V and 15 bases at J, leaving 3 bases unmatched. Germline V gene sequence: CDR1 SGHAT, CDR2 FQNNGV. The CDR3 contains 11 residues.

V and J are TRBV6-1 and TRBJ2-2, with unresolved D. V was cut by 1 base and J by 1 base, with 10 bases left in between. This CDR3 contains 16 residues. Germline V lookup: CDR1 MNHNS, CDR2 SASEGT. The chain's CDR3 is CASSEEFRLNTGELFF. The CDR3 coding sequence is TGTGCCAGCAGTGAAGAGTTCAGGCTGAACACCGGGGAGCTGTTTTTT.

The chain combines TRBV29-1 with TRBJ2-5; 8 bases agree with TRBD2. The CDR3 extends over 13 amino acids. The germline V gene has CDR1 SQVTM and CDR2 ANQGSEA. Trimming took 4 bases from V and 5 from J; bases not matched to a gene: 6. CDR3 DNA sequence: TGCAGCGTTGCGGGAGGGGGGACGGAGACCCAGTACTTC. Its protein is CSVAGGGTETQYF. The full variable domain, rest sourced from reference TRBV29-1 and TRBJ2-5, is SAVISQKPSRDICQRGTSLTIQCQVDSQVTMMFWYRQQPGQSLTLIATANQGSEATYESGFVIDKFPISRPNLTFSTLTVSNMSPEDSSIYLCSVAGGGTETQYFGPGTRLLVL.

This clonotype was seen a few times. The rearrangement links TRBV20-1 to TRBJ2-3, with 11 bases aligning to TRBD1. Per germline, CDR1 DFQATT and CDR2 SNEGSKA (reference sequence). The CDR3 loop spans 18 amino acids. The J segment lost 2 bases and the V segment lost 6 bases, leaving 16 bases of the junction unmatched. For the CDR3, the DNA is TGCAGTGCCCAAACAAGAGGGTGGACAGGGGGCATCACAGATACGCAGTATTTT. Its translation is CSAQTRGWTGGITDTQYF.